Sequencing of this T cell receptor beta chain was carried out in a study of metastatic and nonmetastatic thyroid tumors. Study-wide background: Peripheral blood and tumor or nodule samples from malignant and benign thyroid patients were compared. The study's findings and limits: TCR beta diversity was reportedly significantly higher in malignant thyroid tumors than benign nodules, in blood and tumor.

No treatment had been given to any patient before thyroid surgery. Under the authors' procedure: For papillary thyroid cancer, a distant-metastasis classifier was constructed from CDR3 differences observed across clinicopathological groups. TCRdb re-called clones from the PCR reads using MiXCR. These V and J calls originate from TCRdb's pipeline instead of the authors' own analysis. The sample lists some 30,000 clones, 10% to 14% occurring once. This clone was seen ten or more times. Antigen specificity is unknown. The CDR3 has 14 amino acids. V dropped 10 bases and J dropped 6; count of bases not matched to a gene: 6. Germline V gene lookup returns CDR1 ENHRY and CDR2 SYGVKD.

This chain links TRBV10-3 with TRBJ2-2, with 12 bases identical to TRBD1. What was sequenced was blood. The sequence derives from a female donor with papillary thyroid cancer or a benign thyroid nodule (not recorded which). Some clones in this sample may be carry-over from other donors' samples. The CDR3 DNA is TGTGCCACCTCCGGGACAGGGGGCCCCGGGGAGCTGTTTTTT. It encodes CATSGTGGPGELFF.